This T cell receptor beta chain comes out of a study of yellow fever vaccine responses in identical twins. Overall study findings and caveats: Vaccine T cell responses of twins reportedly seemed partly convergent and partly personalized.

This CDR3 spans 11 amino acids. V was trimmed by 6 bases and J by 5 bases, leaving 4 bases between them. TCRdb ran MiXCR on the RT-PCR reads and lists one entry per CDR3 protein. The sample consists of about 4,200 distinct CDR3 sequences, about 85% of them appearing once. A word on this clonotype: As yet, its antigen is unknown.

This receptor was identified in a woman in her late teens or twenties who received the yellow fever vaccine. Sequencing used T cells from blood (PBMCs), unsorted or a sorted subset (not recorded which), obtained before or after yellow fever vaccination (not recorded which). V gene TRBV23-1 combines with J gene TRBJ2-2, with no clear D. TRBV23-1 is an ORF for which the function is uncertain. CDR3 DNA: TGCGCCAGCAGCATGACCGGGGAGCTGTTTTTT. Amino acids: CASSMTGELFF.